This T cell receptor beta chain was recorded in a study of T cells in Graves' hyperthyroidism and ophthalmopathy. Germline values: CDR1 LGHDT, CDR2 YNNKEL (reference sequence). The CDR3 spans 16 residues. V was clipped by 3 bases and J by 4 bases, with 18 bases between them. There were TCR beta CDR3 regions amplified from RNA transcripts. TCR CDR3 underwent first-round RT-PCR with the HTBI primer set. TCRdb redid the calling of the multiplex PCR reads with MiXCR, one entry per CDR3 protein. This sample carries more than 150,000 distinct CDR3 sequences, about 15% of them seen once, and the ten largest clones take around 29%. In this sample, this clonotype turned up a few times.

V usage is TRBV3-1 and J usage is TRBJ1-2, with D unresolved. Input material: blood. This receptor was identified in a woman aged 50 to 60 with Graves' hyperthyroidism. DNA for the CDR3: TGTGCCAGCAGCCATCCTAGGGCGGGAGAGCGCTATGGCTACACCTTC. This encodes CASSHPRAGERYGYTF.